This TCR beta chain was recovered during a study of Graves' ophthalmopathy and Graves' hyperthyroidism. Overall study findings and caveats: Ophthalmopathy progression prediction by the model yielded a sensitivity of approximately 68% and a specificity of 72.22%.

Of note for this clonotype: Its antigen is as yet unknown.

RNA transcripts were the template, and TCR beta CDR3 regions were amplified from them. A first-round RT-PCR used HTBI primers, followed by a second-round multiplex PCR. MiXCR, applied by TCRdb to the multiplex PCR reads, yields one record per CDR3 protein. The sample lists about 640,000 distinct CDR3 sequences, roughly two fifths occurring once. The diagnostic workup employed clinical symptoms, serum thyroxine, TRAb, thyroid ultrasound and orbital computed tomography. As the starting material, around 9.1 ml of fresh peripheral blood yielded the PBMCs. Sequenced sample: peripheral blood. This clonotype originated in an adult man with Graves' ophthalmopathy.

The CDR3 sequence is CVPDTNTEAFF. Written as DNA, the CDR3 is TGTGTGCCAGACACTAACACTGAAGCTTTCTTT. V and J are TRBV6-5 and TRBJ1-1; D remains ambiguous. Germline loops: CDR1 MNHEY, CDR2 SVGAGI. The CDR3 contains 11 residues.